Listed below are T cell receptor beta chains from one sample, sequenced in a study of blood T cell repertoires in COVID-19. Some clones are missing from TCRdb's copy, which holds only in-frame ones; the method was immunoSEQ multiplex PCR. This sample has over 85,000 clones, with roughly 81% found just once. Material for sequencing was peripheral blood. The receptors were sampled from a man aged 40-49 years with active or convalescent COVID-19. The CDR3 runs from the conserved cysteine through the conserved F or W. The D gene is left open where the match is weak. Size is stated for part of the rows, as once, few or many counts, or as a class when the clone is expanded.

>TRBV6-6|TRBJ1-5|.|TRBD1
TGTGCCAGCAGAGATAGACAGGGTGACAATCAGCCCCAGCATTTT
CASRDRQGDNQPQHF
>TRBV15|TRBJ2-1|.|.
TGTGCCACCAGCAGGTTAGCGGCTCCATACAATGAGCAGTTCTTC
CATSRLAAPYNEQFF
>TRBV12-5|TRBJ2-2|.|TRBD1
TGTGCTAGTGGCCCCCTCCCGGGACAGGGTTCCGGGGAGCTGTTTTTT
CASGPLPGQGSGELFF
>TRBV21-1|TRBJ1-3|.|.
TGTGCCAGCAGCAAATTGATTAGGGTTGAGGGATCTGGAAACACCATATATTTT
CASSKLIRVEGSGNTIYF
>TRBV6-6|TRBJ2-3|.|.
TGTGCCAGCAGTTACCCCCCTAAGTCAGATACGCAGTATTTT
CASSYPPKSDTQYF
>TRBV13|TRBJ1-3|few|.
TGTGCCAGCACCGAGGGCAGGCCGAACACCATATATTTT
CASTEGRPNTIYF
>TRBV10-2|TRBJ1-5|.|.
TGCGCCAGCAGTGATGTTCGGGGAGGGGGCAATCAGCCCCAGCATTTT
CASSDVRGGGNQPQHF
>TRBV6-5|TRBJ2-7|.|TRBD1
TGTGCCAGCAGTTACCTCGGGGGACAGGGAATCTACGAGCAGTACTTC
CASSYLGGQGIYEQYF
>TRBV7-2|TRBJ2-5|many|.
TGTGCCAGCAGCCGGACAGTCCAAGAGACCCAGTACTTC
CASSRTVQETQYF
>TRBV11-2|TRBJ2-2|few|.
TGTGCCAGCAGCTTAGAGGAGGTGCCCCGCGGGGAGCTGTTTTTT
CASSLEEVPRGELFF
>TRBV7-9|TRBJ1-1|.|TRBD1
TGTGCCAGCAGCTTAGCGATGACAGGGGGCAGCACTGAAGCTTTCTTT
CASSLAMTGGSTEAFF
>TRBV7-9|TRBJ1-4|once|.
TGTGCCAGCAGCCAAGGAGGGATTAATGAAAAACTGTTTTTT
CASSQGGINEKLFF
>TRBV28|TRBJ2-3|.|.
TGTGCCAGCAGCTCGGGGGGCGGAGGGACAGATACGCAGTATTTT
CASSSGGGGTDTQYF
>TRBV19|TRBJ2-3|.|.
TGTGCCAGTAGTCCCCAGCAGACTCGGCCTCCAGATACGCAGTATTTT
CASSPQQTRPPDTQYF
>TRBV12-3/TRBV12-4|TRBJ2-2|.|.
TGTGCCAGCATGTGGGCGTCCGGGGAGCTGTTTTTT
CASMWASGELFF
>TRBV4-1|TRBJ1-5|.|.
TGCGCCAGCAGCCAAGAGGGAGTGGGCAATCAGCCCCAGCATTTT
CASSQEGVGNQPQHF
>TRBV7-3|TRBJ2-1|.|TRBD2
TGTGCCAGCAGCTTAACGGGGACTAGCGGGGGTTATGAGCAGTTCTTC
CASSLTGTSGGYEQFF
>TRBV5-1|TRBJ1-2|once|.
TGCGCCAGCACCCAGGGACAAGGCTATGGCTACACCTTC
CASTQGQGYGYTF
>TRBV6-1|TRBJ1-1|.|.
TGTGCCAGCAGTGAAGTCGAGGGCCTGAACACTGAAGCTTTCTTT
CASSEVEGLNTEAFF
>TRBV6-2/TRBV6-3|TRBJ1-5|.|.
TGTGCCAGCAGCCCCGGGGTTTTGCCCCAGCATTTT
CASSPGVLPQHF
>TRBV7-6|TRBJ1-5|once|TRBD1
TGTGCCAGCAGCTACCAGGGGGTCTGGGACAATCAGCCCCAGCATTTT
CASSYQGVWDNQPQHF
>TRBV2|TRBJ2-1|.|.
TGTGCCAGCAGTCAGGGGGGCTTAAAGTACAATGAGCAGTTCTTC
CASSQGGLKYNEQFF
>TRBV27|TRBJ2-7|.|TRBD2
TGTGCCAGCAGTTCCCTTCTAGCGGGAGTCTACGAGCAGTACTTC
CASSSLLAGVYEQYF
>TRBV6-2/TRBV6-3|TRBJ2-5|.|.
TGTGCCAGCAGTTACCCAGGGAAGGGTCGGGAGACCCAGTACTTC
CASSYPGKGRETQYF
>TRBV6-5|TRBJ2-2|.|.
TGTGCCAGCAATTTCGAACCGAGGACCGGGGAGCTGTTTTTT
CASNFEPRTGELFF
>TRBV18|TRBJ2-3|few|.
TGTGCCAGCTCACCCCCCTCTAGCACAGATACGCAGTATTTT
CASSPPSSTDTQYF
>TRBV9|TRBJ2-1|.|TRBD2
TGTGCCAGCAGCGTAAACAGCGGGTTAGCGGGCCTTTTGGAGCAGTTCTTC
CASSVNSGLAGLLEQFF
>TRBV25-1|TRBJ1-2|.|.
TGTGCCAGCAGTGAGGGGGGAGGGGGTGGTTCCTATGGCTACACCTTC
CASSEGGGGGSYGYTF
>TRBV7-2|TRBJ1-3|.|TRBD1
TGTGCCAGCAGCGGACAGGGGAGCTCTGGAAACACCATATATTTT
CASSGQGSSGNTIYF
>TRBV12-3/TRBV12-4|TRBJ2-1|.|.
TGTGCCAGCAGGATAGGGGGAGGGAATGAGCAGTTCTTC
CASRIGGGNEQFF
>TRBV6-1|TRBJ1-2|.|.
TGTGCCAGCAGTGAAGCCCCAGGGATCTATGGCTACACCTTC
CASSEAPGIYGYTF
>TRBV18|TRBJ1-3|few|.
TGTGCCAGCTCACCACCCCTCGGAAACACCATATATTTT
CASSPPLGNTIYF
>TRBV6-6|TRBJ1-6|.|.
TGTGCCAGCAGTTATAGGGGAGGGTCACCCCTCCACTTT
CASSYRGGSPLHF
>TRBV11-2|TRBJ2-1|.|.
TGTGCCAGCAGCTTAGTAGCGGACAGGTCGTTCTTC
CASSLVADRSFF
>TRBV3-1/TRBV3-2|TRBJ1-1|.|.
TGTGCCAGCAGCCATAATTCCGGGGATGAAGCTTTCTTT
CASSHNSGDEAFF
>TRBV18|TRBJ1-4|.|.
TGTGCCAGCTCACCCTGGGGAGGGGAAGAAAAACTGTTTTTT
CASSPWGGEEKLFF
>TRBV6-1|TRBJ1-2|.|.
TGTGCCAGCAGTGAAGAGGCAGGGGCAAATGGCTACACCTTC
CASSEEAGANGYTF
>TRBV27|TRBJ2-1|.|.
TGTGCCAGCAGTTTAGTTTCTTCCACATCTGCTAGTTTAAATGAGCAGTTCTTC
CASSLVSSTSASLNEQFF
>TRBV7-3|TRBJ1-4|.|TRBD1
TGTGCCAGCAGTTCAAAGGGGGCGCAGAATGAAAAACTGTTTTTT
CASSSKGAQNEKLFF
>TRBV18|TRBJ2-2|.|TRBD2
TGTGCCAGCTCACCTCTGCGCGGGGGTGACGGGGAGCTGTTTTTT
CASSPLRGGDGELFF
>TRBV7-9|TRBJ1-1|once|TRBD1
TGTGCCAGCAGCAGAACCGGACAGGGCGGGGAGGAAGCTTTCTTT
CASSRTGQGGEEAFF
>TRBV6-5|TRBJ1-2|.|.
TGTGCCAGCAAAGAAGGGACACCCTCAAGGGGCTACACCTTC
CASKEGTPSRGYTF
>TRBV25-1|TRBJ2-7|.|TRBD1
TGTGCCAGCAGTGGCGGGACAGGCCGATCCTACGAGCAGTACTTC
CASSGGTGRSYEQYF
>TRBV5-1|TRBJ2-7|.|TRBD1
TGCGCCAGCAGCCCTAGCGCCGGGACAGGGGCGTACGAGCAGTACTTC
CASSPSAGTGAYEQYF
>TRBV9|TRBJ1-3|few|.
TGTGCCAGCAGCGTTGGGGGGATGAGCTCTGGAAACACCATATATTTT
CASSVGGMSSGNTIYF
>TRBV18|TRBJ2-7|.|.
TGTGCCAGCTCACCACGGGGCGGGGCCTCCTACGAGCAGTACTTC
CASSPRGGASYEQYF
>TRBV15|TRBJ2-1|.|.
TGTGCCACCAGCAGAGAGGAGGGCTCCTACAATGAGCAGTTCTTC
CATSREEGSYNEQFF
>TRBV6-2/TRBV6-3|TRBJ2-3|.|TRBD1
TGTGCCAGCAGTTACTCGACAGGGGCAAGGGATACGCAGTATTTT
CASSYSTGARDTQYF
>TRBV24-1|TRBJ1-2|.|.
TGTGCCACCAGTGATTCCGAGGGATATGGCTACACCTTC
CATSDSEGYGYTF
>TRBV7-9|TRBJ2-7|.|.
TGTGCCAGCAGCTTAGGGCCCCGCGAGCAGTACTTC
CASSLGPREQYF
>TRBV2|TRBJ1-2|once|TRBD1
TGTGCCAGCGGGAAGACAGGGGAGGGAGGCTACACCTTC
CASGKTGEGGYTF
>TRBV7-9|TRBJ2-7|.|.
TGTGCCAGCAGCGGACAGTCTAGCTCCTACGAGCAGTACTTC
CASSGQSSSYEQYF
>TRBV5-5|TRBJ1-3|.|TRBD1
TGTGCCAGCAGCAGGGGACAGGACGGCGCTGGAAACACCATATATTTT
CASSRGQDGAGNTIYF
>TRBV30|TRBJ1-5|.|.
TGTGCCTGGAGTGTAGAGAGGGGGCAGCCCCAGCATTTT
CAWSVERGQPQHF
>TRBV10-3|TRBJ1-4|.|TRBD1
TGTGCCACTCGGGACAGGGGTATGTCTACTAATGAAAAACTGTTTTTT
CATRDRGMSTNEKLFF
>TRBV11-3|TRBJ1-1|.|.
TGTGCCAGCAGCTTAGACCGGGGCACTGAAGCTTTCTTT
CASSLDRGTEAFF
>TRBV5-1|TRBJ1-1|.|.
TGCGCCAGCAATCTCGGCGGGGGTGCGAACACTGAAGCTTTCTTT
CASNLGGGANTEAFF
>TRBV7-9|TRBJ1-3|once|.
TGTGCCAGCAGCTTCGACTACAGGGAGAGCTCTGGAAACACCATATATTTT
CASSFDYRESSGNTIYF